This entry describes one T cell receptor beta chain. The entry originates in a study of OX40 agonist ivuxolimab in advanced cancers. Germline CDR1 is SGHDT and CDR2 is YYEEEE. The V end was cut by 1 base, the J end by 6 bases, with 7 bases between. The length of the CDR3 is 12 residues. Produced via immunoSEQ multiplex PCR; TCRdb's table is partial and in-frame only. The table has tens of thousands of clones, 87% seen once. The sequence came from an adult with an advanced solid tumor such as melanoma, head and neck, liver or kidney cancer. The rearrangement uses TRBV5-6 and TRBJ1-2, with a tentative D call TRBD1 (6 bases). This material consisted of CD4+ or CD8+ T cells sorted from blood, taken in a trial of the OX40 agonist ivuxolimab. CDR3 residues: CASSLWTDGYTF. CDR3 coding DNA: TGTGCCAGCAGCTTGTGGACAGATGGCTACACCTTC.